These 28 T cell receptor beta chains share one sample of origin, sequenced in a study of T cell repertoires in cytomegalovirus infection. TCRdb reprocessed the reads via MiXCR and lists one record per CDR3 protein. The sample has about 770,000 distinct CDR3 sequences; just under 30% are singletons. These receptors lack a known antigen. Material: cultured CD8+ T cells from PBMCs, obtained from culture after CMV antigen stimulation. These receptors were collected from a human donor in good health (CMV status not recorded). Some clones in this sample may be carry-over from other donors' samples.

The genes are TRBV7-4 and TRBJ2-5, with D perhaps matching TRBD2 (6 bases). CDR3 length equals 16 residues. Germline loops: CDR1 SGHVT, CDR2 SQSDAQ. The V end lost 4 bases, the J end lost 1 base, and 16 bases lay between the germline ends. The CDR3: CASSSGTAVVQETQYF. The CDR3 DNA follows: TGTGCCAGCAGCTCCGGGACTGCAGTCGTCCAAGAGACCCAGTACTTC.

Worth noting for this clonotype: A read error may produce the germline difference seen at one junction end. The rearrangement joins TRBV7-6 to TRBJ2-5; D uncertain. This CDR3 is 13 amino acids long. Germline loops: CDR1 SGHVS, CDR2 FNYEAQ. The CDR3, as DNA: TGTACCAGCAGCTTAGTGGTTTCGGAGACCCAGTACTTC. Residues: CTSSLVVSETQYF.

The chain uses TRBV2 and TRBJ2-1; D remains ambiguous. The CDR3 is made up of 15 amino acids. Germline V gives CDR1 SNHLY, CDR2 FYNNEI. V lost 10 bases, J lost 0 bases, and 16 bases lay in between. The CDR3: CANTDTPSSYNEQFF. In nucleotides, the CDR3 is TGTGCCAACACCGACACTCCGAGCTCCTACAATGAGCAGTTCTTC.

The table lists this clonotype with a few counts. The chain carries TRBV10-3 and TRBJ2-5; D not resolved. CDR1 ENHRY and CDR2 SYGVKD come from the germline V gene. This CDR3 comprises 16 residues. Trimming took 0 bases from V and 5 from J, leaving 16 bases between them. CDR3 in amino acids: CAISESWQSGSETQYF. CDR3 sequence (DNA): TGTGCCATCAGTGAGTCTTGGCAATCCGGGTCCGAGACCCAGTACTTC.

This clonotype was recorded many times. This sequence joins TRBV19 and TRBJ1-5; the match to TRBD1 covers 7 bases. Germline V gene lookup returns CDR1 LNHDA and CDR2 SQIVND (reference sequence). This CDR3 has 13 residues. Trimming at V came to 9 bases and at J to 2 bases, leaving 4 bases not matched to a gene. The CDR3 loop is CASRGTGNQPQHF. CDR3 DNA: TGTGCCAGCAGAGGGACAGGCAATCAGCCCCAGCATTTT. The full variable domain, rest sourced from reference TRBV19 and TRBJ1-5, is DGGITQSPKYLFRKEGQNVTLSCEQNLNHDAMYWYRQDPGQGLRLIYYSQIVNDFQKGDIAEGYSVSREKKESFPLTVTSAQKNPTAFYLCASRGTGNQPQHFGDGTRLSIL.

This clonotype was counted a few times. The V gene is TRBV2, the J gene TRBJ2-7; D gene unclear. Germline values: CDR1 SNHLY, CDR2 FYNNEI. Trimming stripped 1 base from V and 4 bases from J, with 8 bases between. This CDR3 is built from 13 residues. CDR3 bases: TGTGCCAGCAGTGAAGTGCGTGAGTACGAGCAGTACTTC. As protein: CASSEVREYEQYF.

This clonotype was seen a few times. The J gene is TRBJ1-4, the V gene TRBV12-3 or TRBV12-4, with a possible D match to TRBD1 (6 bases). Trimming took off 3 bases at V and 4 bases at J, with 12 bases between the two ends. The CDR3 is 15 amino acids. CDR3 nucleotides: TGTGCCAGCAGTTTTTCGGGGACAATTAATGAAAAACTGTTTTTT. It encodes CASSFSGTINEKLFF.

This clonotype showed up just once. The chain joins TRBV14 to TRBJ2-6; 7 bases align to TRBD1. The CDR3 extends over 19 amino acids. V gave up 1 base and J gave up 1 base; unmatched junction bases: 10. Germline lookup yields CDR1 SGHDN and CDR2 FVKESK. Here the CDR3 DNA reads TGTGCCAGCAGCCAAGGGGGAACAGGGGATCCGTCTGGGGCCAACGTCCTGACTTTC. Amino acids: CASSQGGTGDPSGANVLTF.

This clonotype was picked up a small number of times. The chain uses TRBV6-2 or TRBV6-3 and TRBJ1-5; a weak D match, TRBD1 (5 bases). V dropped 5 bases and J dropped 5 bases, with 10 bases sitting between them. Germline CDR1 reads MNHEY; CDR2 reads SVGEGT. The CDR3 contains 13 residues. CDR3 protein: CASSLGPYQPQHF. The CDR3 coding sequence is TGTGCCAGCAGTCTGGGGCCCTATCAGCCCCAGCATTTT.

The V and J genes are TRBV12-5 and TRBJ1-6; maybe TRBD1 (6 bases). V dropped 3 bases and J dropped 7 bases, with 7 bases sitting between them. CDR1 LGHNT and CDR2 FRNRAP come from the germline V gene. The CDR3 has 13 residues. CDR3 DNA sequence: TGTGCTAGTGGTTTAGGGGGAAATTCACCCCTCCACTTT. Its protein product is CASGLGGNSPLHF.

The V call is TRBV12-5, the J call TRBJ2-2, with D tentatively TRBD2 (7 bases). CDR1 and CDR2 from the germline V gene are LGHNT and FRNRAP. The CDR3 runs 16 residues. V gave up 6 bases and J gave up 1 base, with 15 bases separating them. The CDR3 is CASGPSGGLNTGELFF. DNA of the CDR3: TGTGCTAGTGGCCCCTCCGGGGGGCTGAACACCGGGGAGCTGTTTTTT.

This clonotype was seen repeatedly, ten times or more. The chain's CDR3 is CASSPLRGRTEANTGELFF. CDR3 coding DNA: TGTGCCAGCAGCCCCCTAAGAGGCAGGACTGAAGCGAACACCGGGGAGCTGTTTTTT. The chain is built from TRBV7-8 and TRBJ2-2, with D possibly being TRBD2 (5 bases). The length of the CDR3 is 19 residues. CDR1 and CDR2 (germline): SGHVS, FQNEAQ. Between the trimmed V and J ends, which lost 5 bases and 0 bases, there was a span of 22 bases. The full variable domain, in which reference TRBV7-8 and TRBJ2-2 provide the parts outside the CDR3, is GAGVSQSPRYKVAKRGQDVALRCDPISGHVSLFWYQQALGQGPEFLTYFQNEAQLDKSGLPSDRFFAERPEGSVSTLKIQRTQQEDSAVYLCASSPLRGRTEANTGELFFGEGSRLTVL.

DNA of the CDR3: TGTGCCACCAGCGCCCGGGGGGTAAAGACCCAGTACTTC. Protein: CATSARGVKTQYF. The V and J genes are TRBV15 and TRBJ2-5, with 7 bases matching TRBD2. CDR1 is LNHNV and CDR2 is YYDKDF in the germline V gene (reference sequence). The CDR3 is 13 amino acids. With V trimmed by 5 bases and J by 6 bases, 6 bases remained unmatched.

CDR3 loop: CASSPGPSSYEQYV. The CDR3 bases are TGTGCCAGCAGTCCGGGACCGAGCTCCTACGAGCAGTACGTC. The genes are TRBV27 and TRBJ2-7; D is possibly TRBD1 or TRBD2 (5 bases each). This CDR3 has 14 residues. Trimming pared 5 bases from V and 0 bases from J, leaving 11 bases between. Germline V gene data show CDR1 as MNHEY and CDR2 as SMNVEV (reference sequence).

The chain couples TRBV12-3 or TRBV12-4 to TRBJ2-1, with no clear D. The CDR3 contains 12 residues. Trimming cost V 3 bases and J 8 bases, with 8 bases left between them. The CDR3 loop is CASSFGDDEQFF. The CDR3 DNA follows: TGTGCCAGCAGTTTTGGGGATGATGAGCAGTTCTTC.

This clonotype was detected a few times. The rearrangement uses TRBV7-9 and TRBJ2-5; TRBD2 matches at 8 bases. The CDR3 extends over 17 amino acids. After removal of 5 bases from V and 2 bases from J, the junction contained 13 bases not matched to a gene. Per the germline V gene, CDR1 is SEHNR and CDR2 is FQNEAQ (reference sequence). CDR3 sequence reads: CASSPKETTSAQETQYF. The CDR3 DNA is TGTGCCAGCAGCCCGAAAGAGACGACTAGCGCACAAGAGACCCAGTACTTC.

In this sample, this clonotype turned up a few times. The chain employs TRBV12-3 or TRBV12-4 and TRBJ2-7, with D perhaps TRBD1 or TRBD2 (5 bases each). The CDR3 covers 16 residues. Trimming left V 2 bases short and J 2 bases short, with 16 bases between. The CDR3 protein is CASSLSSLGDTYEQYF. The CDR3 DNA reads as TGTGCCAGCAGTTTAAGCTCCCTGGGGGATACCTACGAGCAGTACTTC.

V is TRBV12-3 or TRBV12-4 and J is TRBJ1-2; possibly TRBD1 for D (5 bases). With 5 bases removed from V and 2 bases from J, the gap between germline ends came to 9 bases. The CDR3 runs to 13 residues. The CDR3 region is CASSVTVNYGYTF. The CDR3 DNA reads TGTGCCAGCAGTGTGACAGTAAACTATGGCTACACCTTC.

This clonotype showed up many times. The rearrangement joins TRBV4-3 to TRBJ1-2, with D hard to call. From germline, CDR1 is LGHNA and CDR2 YSLEER. The CDR3 extends over 17 amino acids. The V and J ends lost 0 bases and 6 bases respectively, with 20 bases between them. The CDR3 sequence is CASSQDRTLIRFHGYTF. The CDR3 DNA sequence: TGCGCCAGCAGCCAAGATAGGACTTTAATTCGGTTTCATGGCTACACCTTC.

The chain is built from TRBV20-1 and TRBJ1-3; perhaps TRBD1 as D (5 bases). The germline V and J ends were trimmed by 5 bases and 0 bases, with 14 bases remaining between them. The CDR3 runs to 15 residues. Germline V gene data show CDR1 as DFQATT and CDR2 as SNEGSKA (reference sequence). The CDR3 region has the DNA TGCAGTGCTCCCACTGCCGACAGCTCTGGAAACACCATATATTTT. Amino acid sequence: CSAPTADSSGNTIYF.

This clonotype was picked up a small number of times. The chain employs TRBV11-2 and TRBJ2-3; 16 bases line up with TRBD2. Germline values: CDR1 SGHAT, CDR2 FQNNGV. V shed 0 bases, J shed 2 bases, and the junction held 8 bases outside the gene matches. CDR3 length equals 20 residues. The CDR3 coding sequence is TGTGCCAGCAGCTTAGATCTCCTGGGACTAGCGGGGGGGTACACAGATACGCAGTATTTT. Translation gives CASSLDLLGLAGGYTDTQYF.

This clonotype has a handful of counts. The chain recombines TRBV27 with TRBJ2-1, with 7 bases identical to TRBD1. Unmatched junction bases numbered 7, after V lost 2 bases and J lost 9 bases. The CDR3 runs 14 residues. CDR1 MNHEY and CDR2 SMNVEV come from the germline V gene (reference sequence). The CDR3 spells CASSLDRALLEQFF. For the CDR3, the DNA is TGTGCCAGCAGTTTAGACAGGGCCCTTCTTGAGCAGTTCTTC.

This clonotype has ten or more counts. The junction departs from germline at one end; a sequencing error may be responsible. The CDR3: CASSKTGTNYEQYF. Written as DNA, the CDR3 is TGTGCTAGCAGCAAGACAGGGACGAACTACGAGCAGTACTTC. The rearrangement links TRBV7-7 to TRBJ2-7; TRBD1 matches at 7 bases. Germline values: CDR1 SSHAT, CDR2 FNYEAQ (reference sequence). The CDR3 consists of 14 residues.

The V call is TRBV10-3, the J call TRBJ2-1; D perhaps matches TRBD1 (5 bases). The CDR3 runs 15 residues. CDR1 and CDR2 (germline): ENHRY, SYGVKD. The V and J ends lost 5 bases and 10 bases respectively, with 21 bases between them. The CDR3 DNA reads TGTGCCATCAGTTCTCCAAACGTTTGGGGCGAAGAGCAGTTCTTC. Protein product: CAISSPNVWGEEQFF.

This clonotype has more than one count but fewer than ten. The chain combines TRBV12-3 or TRBV12-4 with TRBJ2-5; D is unclear. The CDR3 has 14 amino acids. Trimming cost V 6 bases and J 2 bases, with 13 bases left between them. The CDR3 bases are TGTGCCAGCAGCCCACAGCCGCCTCAAGAGACCCAGTACTTC. It yields the protein CASSPQPPQETQYF.

This clonotype was recorded only once. The chain couples TRBV5-1 to TRBJ1-2; tentatively, D is TRBD1 (5 bases). Germline CDR1 and CDR2: SGHRS and YFSETQ. The CDR3 has 14 amino acids. Trimming cost V 4 bases and J 8 bases, with 18 bases left between them. CDR3 in DNA: TGCGCCAGCAGCCCCGATACTGGCGGGGACGGCTACACCTTC. It is translated as CASSPDTGGDGYTF.

This clonotype appeared many times. The DNA of the CDR3 is TGTGCCAGCAGCTATCAGAGACCGACTTACTCTGGAAACACCATATATTTT. This sequence encodes CASSYQRPTYSGNTIYF. V and J are TRBV7-8 and TRBJ1-3; no reliable D call. V lost 4 bases and J 0 bases, leaving 16 bases between the germline ends. The CDR3 covers 17 residues. CDR1 and CDR2 (germline): SGHVS, FQNEAQ.

The CDR3, as DNA: TGTGCCAGCAGCGATACAGGGTTGGACATTCAGTACTTC. Its protein is CASSDTGLDIQYF. V is TRBV28 and J is TRBJ2-4; weak D call: TRBD1 (6 bases). Germline CDR1 is MDHEN and CDR2 is SYDVKM. Trimming removed 6 bases from V and 8 bases from J, with 14 bases in between. The CDR3 is made up of 13 amino acids.